Below are 20 T cell receptor beta chains sequenced from a single sample in a study of blood T cell repertoires in COVID-19. Generated by immunoSEQ multiplex PCR, the TCRdb table keeps only in-frame clones and is missing some. The repertoire consists of 70,000 to 95,000 clones, with roughly 83% occurring once and the leading ten covering roughly 25%. Material: peripheral blood. The receptors stem from a human donor in a cohort sampled during active COVID-19.

The chain links TRBV5-6 to TRBJ2-3; weak D call: TRBD2 (5 bases). CDR1 is SGHDT and CDR2 is YYEEEE in the germline V gene. This CDR3 has 14 residues. V was clipped by 2 bases and J by 8 bases, with 15 bases between them. The chain's CDR3 is CASSFDLVAGTQYF. CDR3 coding DNA: TGTGCCAGCAGCTTCGATCTAGTCGCGGGTACGCAGTATTTT.

V gene TRBV7-2 combines with J gene TRBJ1-5; D unresolved. The CDR3 contains 13 residues. Germline CDR1 and CDR2: SGHTA and FQGNSA. Trimming pared 0 bases from V and 9 bases from J, leaving 9 bases between. CDR3 bases: TGTGCCAGCAGCTTAGCGTCCTCGGGGCCCCAGCATTTT. Encoded protein: CASSLASSGPQHF.

J is TRBJ1-4 and V is TRBV6-1, with D uncertain. CDR1 is MNHNS and CDR2 is SASEGT in the germline V gene. The ends were cut back, 2 bases at V and 11 bases at J, with 12 bases in the middle. The CDR3 totals 13 residues. For the CDR3, the DNA is TGTGCCAGCAGTGAAATGGGTTCGGGGAAACTGTTTTTT. Amino acid sequence: CASSEMGSGKLFF.

The rearrangement uses TRBV19 and TRBJ2-7; TRBD2 matches at 13 bases. Trimming removed 6 bases from V and 2 bases from J; junction bases left unmatched: 4. The V gene's germline CDR1 is LNHDA and CDR2 SQIVND (reference sequence). The CDR3 runs 15 residues. The CDR3 sequence is CASRAGTSGTYEQYF. CDR3 sequence (DNA): TGTGCCAGTAGAGCCGGGACTAGCGGGACCTACGAGCAGTACTTC.

The CDR3 region is CSVEFGQVLHF. In DNA, the CDR3 is TGCAGCGTTGAATTTGGGCAGGTGCTCCACTTT. This chain uses TRBV29-1 with TRBJ1-6; no firm D call. Germline assignment: CDR1 SQVTM and CDR2 ANQGSEA. V lost 2 bases to trimming and J lost 16 bases, with 12 bases between them. The CDR3 runs 11 residues.

The chain couples TRBV6-2 or TRBV6-3 to TRBJ2-7; no firm D call. V shed 0 bases and J shed 6 bases, with 6 bases lying between them. The CDR3 spans 12 residues. The germline CDR1 and CDR2 sequences are MNHEY and SVGEGT. The CDR3 DNA is TGTGCCAGCAGTTACTCTACGGGCGAGCAGTACTTC. Its translation: CASSYSTGEQYF.

The genes are TRBV7-9 and TRBJ2-7, with 10 nucleotides matching TRBD2. The CDR3 runs to 17 residues. Germline V gene lookup returns CDR1 SEHNR and CDR2 FQNEAQ (reference sequence). After removal of 5 bases from V and 2 bases from J, the junction contained 12 bases not matched to a gene. DNA for the CDR3: TGTGCCAGCAGCGGCTGGATAGCTAGCGGGAGTCCCTACGAGCAGTACTTC. This translates into CASSGWIASGSPYEQYF.

Written as DNA, the CDR3 is TGTGCCAGCAGTTACGAGGGAGAGACCCAGTACTTC. It is translated as CASSYEGETQYF. V is TRBV6-6 and J is TRBJ2-5, with D possibly TRBD2 on 5 matching bases. This CDR3 spans 12 amino acids. CDR1 is MNHNY and CDR2 is SVGAGI in the germline V gene (reference sequence). The V end was cut by 2 bases, the J end by 4 bases, with 5 bases between.

The chain recombines TRBV28 with TRBJ2-1; tentatively, D is TRBD2 (6 bases). Germline lookup yields CDR1 MDHEN and CDR2 SYDVKM. Trimming stripped 6 bases from V and 4 bases from J, with 7 bases between. This CDR3 spans 12 amino acids. The CDR3 region has the DNA TGTGCCAGCAGGGGGACTTACAATGAGCAGTTCTTC. Encoded protein: CASRGTYNEQFF.

CDR3 sequence reads: CASSYRQGYTGELFF. As DNA, the CDR3 is TGTGCCAGCAGTTACCGGCAGGGATACACCGGGGAGCTGTTTTTT. The chain links TRBV6-5 to TRBJ2-2; tentative D call: TRBD1 (5 bases). The germline gives CDR1 MNHEY, CDR2 SVGAGI. The CDR3 is 15 amino acids. V was pared by 2 bases and J by 3 bases, with 10 bases between.

This chain joins TRBV7-2 and TRBJ2-1; 11 nucleotides agree with TRBD2. Trimming at V came to 3 bases and at J to 6 bases, leaving 7 bases not matched to a gene. The germline V gene has CDR1 SGHTA and CDR2 FQGNSA. This CDR3 has 16 residues. CDR3 sequence: CASSLGLAAGFNEQFF. As DNA, the CDR3 is TGTGCCAGCAGCTTGGGACTAGCGGCGGGGTTCAATGAGCAGTTCTTC.

The chain recombines TRBV6-2 or TRBV6-3 with TRBJ1-5, with D possibly TRBD1 on 5 matching bases. This CDR3 is built from 19 residues. CDR1 and CDR2 (germline): MNHEY, SVGEGT. V lost 2 bases to trimming and J lost 2 bases, with 22 bases between them. CDR3: CASSYTLDKVSRGNQPQHF. The CDR3 nucleotides read TGTGCCAGCAGTTACACTTTGGACAAAGTGAGTAGGGGCAATCAGCCCCAGCATTTT.

The chain recombines TRBV4-3 with TRBJ2-5; TRBD2 agrees at 9 bases. Germline values: CDR1 LGHNA, CDR2 YSLEER. CDR3 length: 16 residues. V was pared by 0 bases and J by 7 bases, with 9 bases of the junction left unmatched. The CDR3 region has the DNA TGCGCCAGCAGCCAAGATGCGGGGGGGCCAAGACCGACCCAGTACTTC. Residues: CASSQDAGGPRPTQYF.

The rearrangement uses TRBV7-3 and TRBJ1-4, with D perhaps TRBD1 (5 bases). Trimming shortened V by 5 bases and J by 3 bases, and 13 bases separated the two germline ends. The germline gives CDR1 SGHTA, CDR2 FQGTGA. The CDR3 is 15 residues long. The CDR3 loop is CASSAGRGANEKLFF. The CDR3 DNA sequence: TGTGCCAGCAGCGCGGGACGAGGGGCTAATGAAAAACTGTTTTTT.

The rearrangement links TRBV14 to TRBJ2-7; TRBD2 agrees at 15 bases. The CDR3 consists of 17 residues. Looked up from germline, CDR1 is SGHDN and CDR2 is FVKESK. Trimming at V came to 4 bases and at J to 5 bases, leaving 9 bases not matched to a gene. The CDR3, as DNA: TGTGCCAGCAGCCTCGGACTAGCGGGAGGGCTCGGAGACGAGCAGTACTTC. Amino acid sequence: CASSLGLAGGLGDEQYF.

As concerns this clone: Different DNA sequences within this sample yield the same CDR3. This chain joins TRBV11-2 and TRBJ2-4, with TRBD1 matching 10 bases. The germline CDR1 and CDR2 sequences are SGHAT and FQNNGV. The CDR3 has 14 residues. J was trimmed by 7 bases and V by 5 bases; bases with no gene match: 5. In DNA, the CDR3 is TGTGCCAGCAGCCTGGGGGGACAGGGGAACATTCAGTACTTC. Translating it yields CASSLGGQGNIQYF.

The chain links TRBV5-6 to TRBJ1-2; 7 bases map to TRBD1. The CDR3 loop spans 13 amino acids. V dropped 4 bases and J dropped 5; count of bases not matched to a gene: 5. Germline CDR1 SGHDT, CDR2 YYEEEE. DNA for the CDR3: TGTGCCAGCAGCCTAGGGACAGCTTATGGCTACACCTTC. Its translation is CASSLGTAYGYTF. The complete variable domain, with remaining parts taken from reference TRBV5-6 and TRBJ1-2, reads DAGVTQSPTHLIKTRGQQVTLRCSPKSGHDTVSWYQQALGQGPQFIFQYYEEEERQRGNFPDRFSGHQFPNYSSELNVNALLLGDSALYLCASSLGTAYGYTFGSGTRLTVV.

This chain joins TRBV19 and TRBJ2-7; TRBD1 aligns across 8 bases. Looked up from germline, CDR1 is LNHDA and CDR2 is SQIVND (reference sequence). The CDR3 spans 15 residues. Germline trimming cut 4 bases from V and 5 bases from J; bases unmatched to any gene: 10. The CDR3 DNA reads as TGTGCCAGTAGTACCGGACAGGGCCTTTTGAACGAGCAGTACTTC. This codes for CASSTGQGLLNEQYF.

The chain couples TRBV5-1 to TRBJ2-7; maybe TRBD1 (7 bases). CDR3 length equals 14 residues. CDR1 and CDR2 from the germline V gene are SGHRS and YFSETQ. V was trimmed by 6 bases and J by 5 bases, leaving 18 bases between them. CDR3 in DNA: TGCGCCAGCAAAATCGACCCAGGGGGGAACGAGCAGTACTTC. This sequence encodes CASKIDPGGNEQYF. The full variable domain, in which reference TRBV5-1 and TRBJ2-7 provide the parts outside the CDR3, is KAGVTQTPRYLIKTRGQQVTLSCSPISGHRSVSWYQQTPGQGLQFLFEYFSETQRNKGNFPGRFSGRQFSNSRSEMNVSTLELGDSALYLCASKIDPGGNEQYFGPGTRLTVT.

The rearrangement links TRBV7-2 to TRBJ1-2; no clear D gene. This CDR3 is 15 amino acids long. Germline V gene lookup returns CDR1 SGHTA and CDR2 FQGNSA. V was trimmed by 1 base and J by 4 bases, leaving 13 bases between them. DNA of the CDR3: TGTGCCAGCAGCTTAGGCCGTGGTAGTATCTATGGCTACACCTTC. Translation gives CASSLGRGSIYGYTF. Using reference TRBV7-2 and TRBJ1-2 for the parts outside the CDR3, the full variable domain is GAGVSQSPSNKVTEKGKDVELRCDPISGHTALYWYRQSLGQGLEFLIYFQGNSAPDKSGLPSDRFSAERTGGSVSTLTIQRTQQEDSAVYLCASSLGRGSIYGYTFGSGTRLTVV.